This record looks at one T cell receptor beta chain sequence and its context. This record comes from a study of blood T cell repertoires in COVID-19. Study-level information: T cells, B-cell-depleted T cells, or PBMCs supplied cDNA or gDNA.

Assay: immunoSEQ multiplex PCR; the TCRdb copy retains only in-frame clones and omits some. The table includes just over 80,000 clones, about four fifths detected once. Per the germline V gene, CDR1 is MNHNY and CDR2 is SVGAGI (reference sequence). This CDR3 has 14 residues. Trimming left V 10 bases short and J 5 bases short, with 19 bases between. Sequencing was performed on peripheral blood. This receptor was obtained from a woman at least 80 years old with active or convalescent COVID-19. V is TRBV6-6 and J is TRBJ2-3, with D perhaps matching TRBD2 (7 bases). The CDR3 DNA reads TGTGCCACCACCGACGGGGGGCGACGAGATACGCAGTATTTT. Its translation: CATTDGGRRDTQYF.